The TCR beta chain under discussion was sequenced for a study of technical replicates of blood from a handful of donors. The repertoire was sequenced with immunoSEQ multiplex PCR; TCRdb's copy has only in-frame clones and lacks some. The sample carries around 95,000 clones, 90% to 95% recorded once. The CDR3 contains 16 residues. V lost 0 bases and J 1 base, leaving 10 bases between the germline ends. CDR1 and CDR2 from the germline V gene are MNHEY and SMNVEV (reference sequence). The clonotype originates from a human donor in good health. This rearrangement joins TRBV27 to TRBJ2-1; D unresolved. The source material was T cells isolated from PBMCs. The CDR3 region has the DNA TGTGCCAGCAGTTTATCTTTCGCGGCTTCCTACAATGAGCAGTTCTTC. Protein sequence: CASSLSFAASYNEQFF.